This T cell receptor beta chain was sequenced during a study of blood T cell repertoires in COVID-19. Study information: The United States, Italy and Spain provided the acute and convalescent COVID-19 samples. In each case, the material was cDNA or gDNA derived from T cells, B-cell-depleted T cells, or PBMCs.

Germline loops: CDR1 SGHRS, CDR2 YFSETQ. The V end was cut by 0 bases, the J end by 5 bases, with 14 bases between. The CDR3 covers 15 residues. In the original analysis: Amplifying reference gene primers gave estimates of nucleated cell counts. The protocol was immunoSEQ multiplex PCR, while the TCRdb copy is restricted to in-frame clones and leaves out a portion. V and J calls and clone size come straight from that table; D and trimming were deduced from the DNA. The sample has about 190,000 clones, approximately 90% seen once; the top ten hold around 1.1%. The TCR comes from a man aged 25-40 years with acute or convalescent COVID-19. Specimen: peripheral blood. The rearrangement links TRBV5-1 to TRBJ1-1, with D possibly TRBD1 on 6 matching bases. The CDR3 loop reads CASSLGQALVTEAFF. CDR3 sequence (DNA): TGCGCCAGCAGCTTGGGACAGGCCTTAGTTACTGAAGCTTTCTTT.